The rows below give T cell receptor beta chains drawn from one sample of a study of OX40 agonist ivuxolimab in advanced cancers. The repertoire was sequenced with immunoSEQ multiplex PCR; TCRdb's copy has only in-frame clones and lacks some. The table includes about 58,000 clones, 80% to 90% detected once. Sequencing was performed on CD4+ or CD8+ T cells sorted from blood, taken in a trial of the OX40 agonist ivuxolimab. The receptors originated from an adult with an advanced solid tumor such as melanoma, head and neck, liver or kidney cancer. Each CDR3 is given with its conserved first and last residue. A D gene is named only where the DNA matches it firmly. The size field is filled for only some rows; it gives once, few, many or a size class.

d_gene: TRBD2
abundance: NA
v_gene: TRBV10-2
j_gene: TRBJ2-1
CDR3nt: TGCGCCAGCAGTTGGACTAGCGGCGGTCCGAATGAGCAGTTCTTC
CDR3aa: CASSWTSGGPNEQFF

d_gene: NA
abundance: NA
v_gene: TRBV30
j_gene: TRBJ2-2
CDR3nt: TGTGCCTGGAGTTACACTTTAACCGGGGAGCTGTTTTTT
CDR3aa: CAWSYTLTGELFF

d_gene: TRBD2
abundance: NA
v_gene: TRBV27
j_gene: TRBJ2-3
CDR3nt: TGTGCCAGCAGCTCCGGGACTAGCGGGGGGCTCACAGATACGCAGTATTTT
CDR3aa: CASSSGTSGGLTDTQYF

d_gene: NA
abundance: NA
v_gene: TRBV2
j_gene: TRBJ2-2
CDR3nt: TGTGCCAGCAGTTTCAAGCGCGGTACGGTGAACACCGGGGAGCTGTTTTTT
CDR3aa: CASSFKRGTVNTGELFF

d_gene: NA
abundance: NA
v_gene: TRBV28
j_gene: TRBJ1-6
CDR3nt: TGTGCCAGCAGTCCAGGGGACCCCAGTTCACCCCTCCACTTT
CDR3aa: CASSPGDPSSPLHF

d_gene: NA
abundance: NA
v_gene: TRBV11-2
j_gene: TRBJ1-4
CDR3nt: TGTGCCAGCAGCCCACGAACGGGGGCCGGAGAAAAACTGTTTTTT
CDR3aa: CASSPRTGAGEKLFF

d_gene: NA
abundance: NA
v_gene: TRBV19
j_gene: TRBJ1-2
CDR3nt: TGTGCCAGTACAGGGAACTATGGCTACACCTTC
CDR3aa: CASTGNYGYTF

d_gene: NA
abundance: NA
v_gene: TRBV28
j_gene: TRBJ2-7
CDR3nt: TGTGCCAGTGCCCTGGACCCTTATCGAACCCTCTACGAGCAGTACTTC
CDR3aa: CASALDPYRTLYEQYF

d_gene: NA
abundance: NA
v_gene: TRBV27
j_gene: TRBJ1-2
CDR3nt: TGTGCCAGCAGCGTCGCACGCTACCCGCGCCGCGGGTACACCTTC
CDR3aa: CASSVARYPRRGYTF

d_gene: TRBD2
abundance: NA
v_gene: TRBV28
j_gene: TRBJ2-3
CDR3nt: TGTGCCAGCAGGACCCCGGGACTAGCGGGAAAAAGCACAGATACGCAGTATTTT
CDR3aa: CASRTPGLAGKSTDTQYF

d_gene: NA
abundance: NA
v_gene: TRBV19
j_gene: TRBJ1-5
CDR3nt: TGTGCCAGTAGTATGGCAGACAATCAGCCCCAGCATTTT
CDR3aa: CASSMADNQPQHF

d_gene: NA
abundance: NA
v_gene: TRBV19
j_gene: TRBJ1-3
CDR3nt: TGTGCCAGTAGAGTTGGAAACACCATATATTTT
CDR3aa: CASRVGNTIYF

d_gene: NA
abundance: NA
v_gene: TRBV29-1
j_gene: TRBJ1-2
CDR3nt: TGCAGCGTTGTACCAGGGGCTGGCTATGGCTACACCTTC
CDR3aa: CSVVPGAGYGYTF

d_gene: NA
abundance: NA
v_gene: TRBV6-5
j_gene: TRBJ2-5
CDR3nt: TGTGCCAGCAGTTACACCGGGCCCAAAGAGACCCAGTACTTC
CDR3aa: CASSYTGPKETQYF

d_gene: TRBD2
abundance: NA
v_gene: TRBV27
j_gene: TRBJ2-7
CDR3nt: TGTGCCAGCCCCTACCTAGCGGGAGTCTACGAGCAGTACTTC
CDR3aa: CASPYLAGVYEQYF

d_gene: NA
abundance: NA
v_gene: TRBV4-1
j_gene: TRBJ1-2
CDR3nt: TGCGCCAGCAGCCCCTGGCCCGGACAGCTTAACTATGGCTACACCTTC
CDR3aa: CASSPWPGQLNYGYTF

d_gene: TRBD2
abundance: NA
v_gene: TRBV19
j_gene: TRBJ2-3
CDR3nt: TGTGCCAGTAGTATGGGGAGAGGGAGGGCGAGAGATACGCAGTATTTT
CDR3aa: CASSMGRGRARDTQYF

d_gene: TRBD1
abundance: NA
v_gene: TRBV7-9
j_gene: TRBJ1-2
CDR3nt: TGTGCCAGCAGGCCACAGGGGGCGCGCGGCTACACCTTC
CDR3aa: CASRPQGARGYTF

d_gene: TRBD1
abundance: NA
v_gene: TRBV9
j_gene: TRBJ2-3
CDR3nt: TGTGCCAGCAGCGCGGGACAGGGTCCAGATACGCAGTATTTT
CDR3aa: CASSAGQGPDTQYF

d_gene: TRBD2
abundance: NA
v_gene: TRBV11-1
j_gene: TRBJ2-7
CDR3nt: TGTGCCAGCAGCTTATCCGGGAGGTACCCCTACGAGCAGTACTTC
CDR3aa: CASSLSGRYPYEQYF

d_gene: NA
abundance: NA
v_gene: TRBV7-9
j_gene: TRBJ2-1
CDR3nt: TGTGCCAGCAGCATTATGGGGATTAGGGGGTTCTTC
CDR3aa: CASSIMGIRGFF

d_gene: NA
abundance: NA
v_gene: TRBV9
j_gene: TRBJ2-3
CDR3nt: TGTGCCAGCAGCGCGCAAGGGGTTTCAGATACGCAGTATTTT
CDR3aa: CASSAQGVSDTQYF

d_gene: NA
abundance: NA
v_gene: TRBV7-6
j_gene: TRBJ2-3
CDR3nt: TGTGCCAGCAGTCGCTCAAAAGATACGCAGTATTTT
CDR3aa: CASSRSKDTQYF

d_gene: TRBD2
abundance: NA
v_gene: TRBV11-2
j_gene: TRBJ2-3
CDR3nt: TGTGCCAGCAGCTTCTTACTAGCGGGAAGCACAGATACGCAGTATTTT
CDR3aa: CASSFLLAGSTDTQYF

d_gene: TRBD2
abundance: NA
v_gene: TRBV19
j_gene: TRBJ2-4
CDR3nt: TGTGCCAGTAGTATGGGAGCGGGAGGAGCCAAAAACATTCAGTACTTC
CDR3aa: CASSMGAGGAKNIQYF

d_gene: NA
abundance: once
v_gene: TRBV4-3
j_gene: TRBJ1-2
CDR3nt: TGCGCCAGCAGCCAAGGGCACACTTGGGGGTATGGCTACACCTTC
CDR3aa: CASSQGHTWGYGYTF

d_gene: NA
abundance: NA
v_gene: TRBV7-9
j_gene: TRBJ1-1
CDR3nt: TGTGCCAGCAGCTTGGGGGCGAACACTGAAGCTTTCTTT
CDR3aa: CASSLGANTEAFF

d_gene: NA
abundance: NA
v_gene: TRBV11-2
j_gene: TRBJ2-3
CDR3nt: TGTGCCAGCAGCTTCGATACGCAGTATTTT
CDR3aa: CASSFDTQYF

d_gene: NA
abundance: NA
v_gene: TRBV7-9
j_gene: TRBJ1-1
CDR3nt: TGTGCCAGCAGCTTAGGCCAGGGCCCCACTGAAGCTTTCTTT
CDR3aa: CASSLGQGPTEAFF

d_gene: NA
abundance: NA
v_gene: TRBV11-1
j_gene: TRBJ1-6
CDR3nt: TGTGCCAGCAGGTCCCTTCGACCCTTTAATTCACCCCTCCACTTT
CDR3aa: CASRSLRPFNSPLHF

d_gene: TRBD1
abundance: NA
v_gene: TRBV6-1
j_gene: TRBJ1-2
CDR3nt: TGTGCCAGCAGTGAAGCGGGGGACAGTCGTGGCTACACCTTC
CDR3aa: CASSEAGDSRGYTF

d_gene: NA
abundance: few
v_gene: TRBV4-3
j_gene: TRBJ1-4
CDR3nt: TGCGCCAGCAGCCCCGGTGACGGTTATGAAAAACTGTTTTTT
CDR3aa: CASSPGDGYEKLFF

d_gene: NA
abundance: NA
v_gene: TRBV4-2
j_gene: TRBJ2-1
CDR3nt: TGTGCCAGCAGCCAAGTTATGAGCGGGTGGACGCCAAATGAGCAGTTCTTC
CDR3aa: CASSQVMSGWTPNEQFF

d_gene: TRBD1
abundance: NA
v_gene: TRBV27
j_gene: TRBJ1-5
CDR3nt: TGTGCCAGCAGTTTGGGACAGGGGAAGGGTCAGCCCCAGCATTTT
CDR3aa: CASSLGQGKGQPQHF

d_gene: NA
abundance: NA
v_gene: TRBV19
j_gene: TRBJ1-6
CDR3nt: TGTGCCAGTAGTATGGGGGAACAGACAAATTCACCCCTCCACTTT
CDR3aa: CASSMGEQTNSPLHF

d_gene: NA
abundance: NA
v_gene: TRBV6-5
j_gene: TRBJ2-1
CDR3nt: TGTGCCAGCAGTTTGACGGTGACCTCCTACAATGAGCAGTTCTTC
CDR3aa: CASSLTVTSYNEQFF

d_gene: TRBD1
abundance: NA
v_gene: TRBV19
j_gene: TRBJ2-2
CDR3nt: TGTGCCAGTAGTATCGGACAGGACACCTTCGGGACCGGGGAGCTGTTTTTT
CDR3aa: CASSIGQDTFGTGELFF

d_gene: NA
abundance: NA
v_gene: TRBV27
j_gene: TRBJ1-5
CDR3nt: TGTGCCAGCAGTTTATTCGGTTATAGCAATCAGCCCCAGCATTTT
CDR3aa: CASSLFGYSNQPQHF

d_gene: TRBD1
abundance: once
v_gene: TRBV7-9
j_gene: TRBJ2-4
CDR3nt: TGTGCCAGCAGCCTCGGGGACAGGGAAAACATTCAGTACTTC
CDR3aa: CASSLGDRENIQYF

d_gene: NA
abundance: many
v_gene: TRBV11-1
j_gene: TRBJ1-2
CDR3nt: TGTGCCAGCAGCTTAACCGGGGCCAACTATGGCTACACCTTC
CDR3aa: CASSLTGANYGYTF

d_gene: TRBD1
abundance: NA
v_gene: TRBV28
j_gene: TRBJ1-6
CDR3nt: TGTGCCAGCAGCCATGAACAGGGGCTGAAGGGGAATTCACCCCTCCACTTT
CDR3aa: CASSHEQGLKGNSPLHF

d_gene: NA
abundance: few
v_gene: TRBV14
j_gene: TRBJ1-1
CDR3nt: TGTGCCAGCAGCCAGGACTTTTTCAACACTGAAGCTTTCTTT
CDR3aa: CASSQDFFNTEAFF